This TCR beta chain comes out of a study of OX40 agonist ivuxolimab in advanced cancers. Sequencing was performed with immunoSEQ multiplex PCR; in TCRdb, only in-frame clones are kept and a portion is missing. There are about 45,000 clones in the sample; approximately 90% occur only once, and around 19% lies in the top ten. Germline CDR1 is SQVTM and CDR2 is ANQGSEA. The CDR3 loop spans 14 amino acids. The V end was cut by 4 bases, the J end by 4 bases, with 17 bases between. The receptor's source is an adult with an advanced solid tumor such as melanoma, head and neck, liver or kidney cancer. The gene calls are TRBV29-1 and TRBJ2-7; a weak D match, TRBD1 (6 bases). Specimen: CD4+ or CD8+ T cells sorted from blood, collected in a trial of the OX40 agonist ivuxolimab. CDR3 loop: CSVVTPAQGYEQYF. For the CDR3, the DNA is TGCAGCGTTGTTACTCCTGCCCAGGGGTACGAGCAGTACTTC.